Each of the 31 T cell receptor beta chains below was sequenced from the same sample in a study of shared clonotypes between healthy human individuals. The data were produced by immunoSEQ multiplex PCR, yet TCRdb's version contains in-frame clones alone and is incomplete. The data show around 430,000 clones, about 76% seen once. Source material: PBMCs. The receptors come from a woman aged 40 to 50 in good health. Some clones in this sample may be carry-over from other donors' samples.

This rearrangement joins TRBV7-3 to TRBJ2-7; the D gene is possibly TRBD2 (5 bases). The V and J ends lost 4 bases and 2 bases respectively, with 12 bases between them. The CDR3 covers 14 residues. Germline CDR1 SGHTA, CDR2 FQGTGA. The CDR3 sequence is CASSSGLGAYEQYF. The CDR3 bases are TGTGCCAGCAGCTCCGGACTCGGAGCCTACGAGCAGTACTTC. The full variable domain, in which reference TRBV7-3 and TRBJ2-7 provide the parts outside the CDR3, is GAGVSQTPSNKVTEKGKYVELRCDPISGHTALYWYRQSLGQGPEFLIYFQGTGAADDSGLPNDRFFAVRPEGSVSTLKIQRTERGDSAVYLCASSSGLGAYEQYFGPGTRLTVT.

The rearrangement links TRBV14 to TRBJ2-7; tentatively, D is TRBD1 (6 bases). V lost 2 bases and J lost 3, with 14 bases in between. Germline assignment: CDR1 SGHDN and CDR2 FVKESK. The CDR3 consists of 15 residues. CDR3 residues: CASSQFSGEHYEQYF. DNA of the CDR3: TGTGCCAGCAGCCAATTCTCAGGGGAACACTACGAGCAGTACTTC.

V usage is TRBV19 and J usage is TRBJ2-5; 7 bases map to TRBD2. CDR1 is LNHDA, CDR2 SQIVND, per germline (reference sequence). The V and J ends lost 6 bases and 4 bases, in that order; junction bases with no gene match: 8. The CDR3 is made up of 14 amino acids. The CDR3 reads CASRVTGGGETQYF. Here the CDR3 DNA reads TGTGCCAGTAGGGTGACGGGAGGAGGAGAGACCCAGTACTTC. The whole variable domain, remainder taken from reference TRBV19 and TRBJ2-5, is DGGITQSPKYLFRKEGQNVTLSCEQNLNHDAMYWYRQDPGQGLRLIYYSQIVNDFQKGDIAEGYSVSREKKESFPLTVTSAQKNPTAFYLCASRVTGGGETQYFGPGTRLLVL.

This clone has only one observation. Since a far larger clone is one base different, this is likely a read error. This sequence joins TRBV7-8 and TRBJ1-5; D is undetermined. Deletions cut 1 base from V and 1 base from J, with 8 bases between. Germline assignment: CDR1 SGHVS and CDR2 FQNEAQ. This CDR3 region has 15 residues. CDR3 loop: CASSLVWGSNQPQHF. In DNA form, the CDR3 reads TGTGCCAGCAGCTTAGTTTGGGGAAGCAATCAGCCCCAGCATTTT.

This chain links TRBV7-8 with TRBJ2-4, with D perhaps matching TRBD2 (5 bases). This CDR3 comprises 16 residues. The germline gives CDR1 SGHVS, CDR2 FQNEAQ. The V end lost 1 base, the J end lost 4 bases, and 14 bases lay between the germline ends. In nucleotides, the CDR3 is TGTGCCAGCAGCTTAGTGCCGACTGGGGAGAAAAACATTCAGTACTTC. It is translated as CASSLVPTGEKNIQYF.

This clone appeared a few times. The chain joins TRBV4-3 to TRBJ2-7; the D is unclear. The CDR3 length is 14 residues. Trimming took 3 bases from V and 3 from J, leaving 12 bases between them. Per germline, CDR1 LGHNA and CDR2 YSLEER. The DNA for the CDR3 is TGCGCCAGCAGCCAGTCGCGAGAATTCTACGAGCAGTACTTC. Translating it yields CASSQSREFYEQYF.

V usage is TRBV6-5 and J usage is TRBJ2-1; 9 bases match TRBD1. This CDR3 is built from 12 residues. Germline V gives CDR1 MNHEY, CDR2 SVGAGI. The V gene end was trimmed by 6 bases and the J gene end by 10 bases; junction bases not matched to a gene: 4. The CDR3 DNA reads as TGTGCCAGCAGCGAGGACAGGGGCGAGCAGTTCTTC. Translation gives CASSEDRGEQFF.

This clone was detected ten times or more. The chain links TRBV7-2 to TRBJ2-7; 7 nucleotides match TRBD2. Per germline, CDR1 SGHTA and CDR2 FQGNSA. The V segment lost 3 bases and the J segment 4 bases; nucleotides outside the gene matches: 6. The CDR3 contains 14 residues. CDR3 nucleotide sequence: TGTGCCAGCAGCTTCGGACTAGGCTCATACGAGCAGTACTTC. This sequence encodes CASSFGLGSYEQYF.

The chain uses TRBV29-1 and TRBJ2-5, with 8 bases matching TRBD1. The J call may be mistaken, given a closer DNA end match to TRBJ2-7. This CDR3 has 13 amino acids. Germline V lookup: CDR1 SQVTM, CDR2 ANQGSEA. The CDR3 DNA reads as TGCAGCGTTGACAGGGGGCAGGGGTACGAGCAGTACTTC. This translates into CSVDRGQGYEQYF.

The chain joins TRBV5-8 to TRBJ1-2; TRBD1 matches 10 bases. The CDR3 has 17 residues. Germline V lookup: CDR1 SGHTS, CDR2 YDEGEE. With 2 bases clipped from V and 10 bases from J, the junction kept 17 bases outside the gene matches. Written as DNA, the CDR3 is TGTGCCAGCAGCTTCTTGGGACAGGGGTCCGTGGAATTCGACTACACCTTC. It specifies CASSFLGQGSVEFDYTF.

This sequence joins TRBV27 and TRBJ2-1, with unresolved D. Germline CDR1 and CDR2: MNHEY and SMNVEV (reference sequence). With 5 bases removed from V and 6 bases from J, the gap between germline ends came to 8 bases. The CDR3 sequence is 12 residues long. CDR3: CASSPSGNEQFF. As DNA, the CDR3 is TGTGCCAGCAGTCCATCCGGCAATGAGCAGTTCTTC.

This clone was picked up many times. The chain couples TRBV2 to TRBJ2-1, with D hard to call. Looked up from germline, CDR1 is SNHLY and CDR2 is FYNNEI. The V end was cut by 5 bases, the J end by 2 bases, with 13 bases between. This CDR3 contains 15 residues. The CDR3 nucleotides read TGTGCCAGCAGTCCTCTGGGGTTAACCTACAATGAGCAGTTCTTC. Translation: CASSPLGLTYNEQFF.

The chain has TRBV6-6 and TRBJ2-2; no definite D call. V was cut by 2 bases and J by 10 bases, with 8 bases left in between. Germline V CDR1 and CDR2: MNHNY, SVGAGI (reference sequence). The CDR3 is 12 residues long. The CDR3 region has the DNA TGTGCCAGCAGTTACGCAGGATTGGAGCTGTTTTTT. Translating gives CASSYAGLELFF.

The V gene is TRBV6-5, the J gene TRBJ2-7, with 10 positions matching TRBD1. J was trimmed by 6 bases and V by 5 bases; bases with no gene match: 4. Germline assignment: CDR1 MNHEY and CDR2 SVGAGI. This CDR3 is 13 amino acids long. The DNA for the CDR3 is TGTGCCAGCAGTCGGGACAGGGGTTCCGAGCAGTACTTC. Its translation: CASSRDRGSEQYF.

The chain recombines TRBV13 with TRBJ2-7; 13 nucleotides agree with TRBD2. Germline V CDR1 and CDR2: PRHDT, FYEKMQ (reference sequence). The trim removed 0 bases at V and 6 bases at J, leaving 5 bases unmatched. The CDR3 covers 16 residues. DNA for the CDR3: TGTGCCAGCAGCTTAGGGACTAGCGGGGGGCGGCTCGAGCAGTACTTC. Translation: CASSLGTSGGRLEQYF.

This clone was found a few times. Written as DNA, the CDR3 is TGTGCCAGCAGCTTCTCGCCCCACTCTAGCACAGATACGCAGTATTTT. This sequence encodes CASSFSPHSSTDTQYF. The chain carries TRBV5-4 and TRBJ2-3; D not certain. The CDR3 spans 16 residues. Germline V gene lookup returns CDR1 SGHNT and CDR2 YYREEE (reference sequence). V was trimmed by 2 bases and J by 0 bases, leaving 13 bases between them.

This rearrangement joins TRBV7-3 to TRBJ1-3, with 11 positions matching TRBD1. V was clipped by 5 bases and J by 3 bases; unmatched bases: 6. Germline loops: CDR1 SGHTA, CDR2 FQGTGA. The CDR3 consists of 16 residues. This chain's CDR3 is CASSIGDRGSGNTIYF. Here the CDR3 DNA reads TGTGCCAGCAGCATCGGGGACAGGGGGAGTGGAAACACCATATATTTT.

In this sample, this clone turned up once. The rearrangement joins TRBV18 to TRBJ2-1; a possible D gene is TRBD1 (6 bases). The germline V gene encodes CDR1 KGHSH and CDR2 LQKENI. Trimming shortened V by 3 bases and J by 2 bases, and 17 bases separated the two germline ends. The CDR3 is 17 residues long. In DNA form, the CDR3 reads TGTGCCAGCTCACCCGGGCCAGGGGCAGGACCCTACAATGAGCAGTTCTTC. The encoded protein is CASSPGPGAGPYNEQFF.

This sequence joins TRBV6-1 and TRBJ1-3; 7 nucleotides agree with TRBD1. Germline CDR1 reads MNHNS; CDR2 reads SASEGT. The J segment lost 4 bases and the V segment lost 2 bases, leaving 5 bases of the junction unmatched. The CDR3 runs 15 residues. The CDR3 region has the DNA TGTGCCAGCAGTGAATTAGAGGGACAGGGAAACACCATATATTTT. Translating gives CASSELEGQGNTIYF.

The chain uses TRBV5-1 and TRBJ2-3; 7 bases align to TRBD1. With V trimmed by 3 bases and J by 4 bases, 5 bases remained unmatched. This CDR3 contains 14 residues. Germline loops: CDR1 SGHRS, CDR2 YFSETQ. CDR3 region: CASSWGTDADTQYF. The CDR3 region has the DNA TGCGCCAGCAGCTGGGGGACAGACGCAGATACGCAGTATTTT.

The V gene is TRBV2, the J gene TRBJ2-3; tentatively, D is TRBD2 (6 bases). The CDR3 spans 15 residues. Trimming stripped 4 bases from V and 4 bases from J, with 15 bases between. Looked up from germline, CDR1 is SNHLY and CDR2 is FYNNEI. The CDR3 region has the DNA TGTGCCAGCAGTGGGCCAGGAGGGAGTTCAGATACGCAGTATTTT. Its translation is CASSGPGGSSDTQYF.

The chain combines TRBV18 with TRBJ2-3, with no clear D. CDR3 length: 14 residues. Per germline, CDR1 KGHSH and CDR2 LQKENI. With 5 bases removed from V and 9 bases from J, the gap between germline ends came to 18 bases. The CDR3 DNA reads as TGTGCCAGCTCAGTAAGGCCAGAATCGGCAACGCAGTATTTT. This gives the protein CASSVRPESATQYF.

This clone appeared a single time. This chain joins TRBV6-1 and TRBJ2-7; D might be TRBD2 (6 bases). Germline CDR1 is MNHNS and CDR2 is SASEGT. This CDR3 region has 15 residues. Trimming shortened V by 3 bases and J by 3 bases, and 15 bases separated the two germline ends. CDR3 DNA sequence: TGTGCCAGCAGTGAGCTAGGCAGAGCGGGCTACGAGCAGTACTTC. The encoded protein is CASSELGRAGYEQYF.

Only one count was recorded for this clone. This may be a read error: a much more frequent sequence differs by one nucleotide. The same CDR3 can be traced to other DNA sequences in this sample. V usage is TRBV9 and J usage is TRBJ2-2, with TRBD2 matching over 11 bases. Germline values: CDR1 SGDLS, CDR2 YYNGEE. CDR3 length: 17 amino acids. CDR3 region: CASSSPGLAESTGELFF. The CDR3 DNA reads TGTGCCAGCAGCTCCCCGGGACTAGCGGAATCCACCGGCGAGCTGTTTTTT.

The chain uses TRBV28 and TRBJ2-6, with D hard to call. V dropped 3 bases and J dropped 1 base, with 10 bases sitting between them. The germline gives CDR1 MDHEN, CDR2 SYDVKM. The CDR3 sequence is 16 residues long. In nucleotides, the CDR3 is TGTGCCAGCAGTTTCCGTGTGATATCTGGGGCCAACGTCCTGACTTTC. It is translated as CASSFRVISGANVLTF. Full variable domain (missing parts from reference TRBV28 and TRBJ2-6): DVKVTQSSRYLVKRTGEKVFLECVQDMDHENMFWYRQDPGLGLRLIYFSYDVKMKEKGDIPEGYSVSREKKERFSLILESASTNQTSMYLCASSFRVISGANVLTFGAGSRLTVL.

The chain uses TRBV7-9 and TRBJ2-1, with D unclear. CDR1 SEHNR and CDR2 FQNEAQ come from the germline V gene (reference sequence). The length of the CDR3 is 14 residues. Trimming pared 7 bases from V and 4 bases from J, leaving 14 bases between. The CDR3 DNA is TGTGCCAGCAACGGACCCCAGGCTTACAATGAGCAGTTCTTC. This sequence encodes CASNGPQAYNEQFF.

Points on this clone: Other nucleotide sequences in the sample specify the same CDR3. The chain joins TRBV7-8 to TRBJ2-7; D is possibly TRBD1 (5 bases). Trimming left V 5 bases short and J 4 bases short, with 6 bases between. CDR1 is SGHVS, CDR2 FQNEAQ, per germline. The length of the CDR3 is 11 residues. The CDR3, as DNA: TGTGCCAGCAGCGACAGTTACGAGCAGTACTTC. This codes for CASSDSYEQYF. Supplemented by reference TRBV7-8 and TRBJ2-7, the full variable domain reads GAGVSQSPRYKVAKRGQDVALRCDPISGHVSLFWYQQALGQGPEFLTYFQNEAQLDKSGLPSDRFFAERPEGSVSTLKIQRTQQEDSAVYLCASSDSYEQYFGPGTRLTVT.

The chain recombines TRBV7-2 with TRBJ1-1; weak D call: TRBD1 (5 bases). The germline V gene encodes CDR1 SGHTA and CDR2 FQGNSA. Trimming took off 2 bases at V and 0 bases at J, with 10 bases between the two ends. The length of the CDR3 is 15 residues. The CDR3 sequence: CASSLRQGMNTEAFF. The CDR3 DNA reads TGTGCCAGCAGCTTACGGCAGGGAATGAACACTGAAGCTTTCTTT.

The DNA of the CDR3 is TGTGCCAGCAGCTTGGTGGGGGGAACTAACTATGGCTACACCTTC. The encoded protein is CASSLVGGTNYGYTF. This chain links TRBV5-4 with TRBJ1-2; D perhaps matches TRBD1 (5 bases). V was cut by 0 bases and J by 0 bases, with 9 bases left in between. CDR1 SGHNT and CDR2 YYREEE come from the germline V gene (reference sequence). The CDR3 is 15 amino acids.

As regards this clone: Other DNA sequences in the same sample also yield this CDR3. The J gene is TRBJ2-7, the V gene TRBV18, with 8 bases aligning to TRBD2. In germline, CDR1 is KGHSH, CDR2 LQKENI. This CDR3 contains 15 residues. The V segment lost 2 bases and the J segment 1 base; nucleotides outside the gene matches: 4. CDR3 nucleotides: TGTGCCAGCTCACCAGCTAGCGGGTCTTCCTACGAGCAGTACTTC. Its protein product is CASSPASGSSYEQYF.

The chain couples TRBV2 to TRBJ2-1, with D maybe TRBD1 (5 bases). Trimming left V 6 bases short and J 1 base short, with 13 bases between. The CDR3 spans 15 residues. Germline V gene lookup returns CDR1 SNHLY and CDR2 FYNNEI. The CDR3 nucleotides are TGTGCCAGCAGCCCTGACAGTCATTCCTACAATGAGCAGTTCTTC. Translated: CASSPDSHSYNEQFF.